A selection of T cell receptor beta chains follows, all from one sample in a study of T cells in Graves' hyperthyroidism and ophthalmopathy. TCRdb re-called the multiplex PCR reads through MiXCR, storing one row per CDR3 protein. The profile shows about 250,000 distinct CDR3 sequences, approximately 24% of them singletons. The sequencing input was blood. The receptors derive from a woman in her forties with Graves' ophthalmopathy. The CDR3 runs from the conserved cysteine through the conserved F or W. D genes are given only for firm matches. A row's size may be missing; if present it is once, few, many or a size class.

>many|NA|TRBV19|TRBJ2-5
TGTGCCAGTAGTATAGGCCTCGCCTCCCAAGAGACCCAGTACTTC
CASSIGLASQETQYF
>few|TRBD1|TRBV7-8|TRBJ2-7
TGTGCCAGCAGCCAGGGACAGGCGAGGAAGTACTTC
CASSQGQARKYF
>many|NA|TRBV28|TRBJ1-2
TGTGCCAGCAGTCCAACCGGGCGCCGAGAGGGGTTAGACTATGGCTACACCTTC
CASSPTGRREGLDYGYTF
>NA|TRBD1|TRBV28|TRBJ1-1
TGTGCCAGCGTCTTGACAGGGGTGAACACTGAAGCTTTCTTT
CASVLTGVNTEAFF
>many|NA|TRBV30|TRBJ2-5
TGTGCCTGGAGTGCTAAGGGGGGAAAGACCCAGTACTTC
CAWSAKGGKTQYF
>many|NA|TRBV6-5|TRBJ2-3
TGTGCCAGCAGTATGTCGGACACTTACACAGATACGCAGTATTTT
CASSMSDTYTDTQYF
>few|TRBD1|TRBV6-1|TRBJ2-2
TGTGCCAGCTCCGACAGGGAAAACACCGGGGAGCTGTTTTTT
CASSDRENTGELFF
>few|NA|TRBV7-2|TRBJ1-1
TGTGCCAGCAGCCCTCAGCCAGGGAACACTGAAGCTTTCTTT
CASSPQPGNTEAFF
>NA|NA|TRBV6-1|TRBJ1-5
TGTGCCTGCATCGGCGGGGGCAATCAGCCCCAGCATTTT
CACIGGGNQPQHF
>many|NA|TRBV5-1|TRBJ2-2
TGCGCCAGCAGCTTGGGGGATTTGGGCACCGGGGAGCTGTTTTTT
CASSLGDLGTGELFF
>NA|NA|TRBV11-2|TRBJ2-7
TGTGCCAGCAGCTCCCTCAGGCGGCCCGGGCAGTACTTC
CASSSLRRPGQYF